This T cell receptor (beta chain) was sequenced in a study of cytotoxic CD8 clonotypes in ibrutinib-treated CLL. On the study more broadly: Patients attained roughly 25 partial and 2 complete responses; at median around 63 months, around 15 remained remitted while approximately twelve progressed.

Assay: immunoSEQ multiplex PCR; the TCRdb copy retains only in-frame clones and omits some. The profile shows around 20,000 clones, 68% of them singletons. About this clone: Its antigen is not known.

CDR1 is SGHRS, CDR2 YFSETQ, per germline. The CDR3 covers 15 residues. J lost 5 bases, V lost 5 bases, and 9 bases had no gene match. Overall study results and limits: Clonality grew at ibrutinib response; at progression, it decreased back toward baseline. The times at which samples were taken varied between sustained-remission and progressing patients. Clonality (at baseline) was higher than in age-matched healthy donors and tracked circulating CD8+ T-cell counts.

The sample consisted of PBMCs, taken after 24 months of ibrutinib treatment. The clonotype originates from a human donor with chronic lymphocytic leukemia. This chain connects TRBV5-1 to TRBJ2-1; 8 nucleotides align to TRBD1. The CDR3 DNA follows: TGCGCCAGCAGTTCAGGGGGCGGTTCCGACAATGAGCAGTTCTTC. Amino acid sequence: CASSSGGGSDNEQFF.